The 9 T cell receptor beta chains presented below share a single source sample, sequenced in a study of technical replicates of blood from a few donors. The assay was immunoSEQ multiplex PCR, and TCRdb's table has in-frame clones only and misses some. The profile covers about 84,000 clones, with just over 90% appearing a single time and roughly 0.25% taken by the ten largest. Sequencing was performed on T cells isolated from PBMCs. The source is a human donor in good health.

This clone was recorded only once. The chain couples TRBV18 to TRBJ2-3, with D unresolved. The CDR3 is 14 residues long. Germline V gene sequence: CDR1 KGHSH, CDR2 LQKENI. Trimming took 3 bases from V and 1 from J, leaving 8 bases between them. The CDR3 sequence is CASSPRGGTDTQYF. The CDR3 DNA is TGTGCCAGCTCACCGAGAGGCGGCACAGATACGCAGTATTTT.

The rearrangement joins TRBV28 to TRBJ2-3; TRBD1 matches 8 bases. Germline assignment: CDR1 MDHEN and CDR2 SYDVKM. The V segment lost 2 bases and the J segment 1 base; nucleotides outside the gene matches: 2. The CDR3 has 15 amino acids. Written as DNA, the CDR3 is TGTGCCAGCAGTTTAGTGGGACAGGGCACAGATACGCAGTATTTT. Amino acids: CASSLVGQGTDTQYF.

The V gene is TRBV11-3, the J gene TRBJ2-7; TRBD2 might be the D (6 bases). Germline V gives CDR1 SGHNT, CDR2 YENEEA. This CDR3 is 16 amino acids long. Trimming removed 0 bases from V and 5 bases from J, with 17 bases in between. CDR3 in amino acids: CASSLDIVVGGDEQYF. CDR3 DNA: TGTGCCAGCAGCTTAGATATCGTCGTCGGAGGGGACGAGCAGTACTTC.

This clone was counted once. The chain combines TRBV7-7 with TRBJ2-2; TRBD2 agrees at 12 bases. J lost 0 bases, V lost 1 base, and 3 bases had no gene match. The germline V gene encodes CDR1 SSHAT and CDR2 FNYEAQ (reference sequence). The CDR3 extends over 18 amino acids. CDR3: CASSLGLAGVPNTGELFF. Here the CDR3 DNA reads TGTGCCAGCAGCTTAGGACTAGCGGGAGTACCGAACACCGGGGAGCTGTTTTTT.

This sequence joins TRBV6-5 and TRBJ2-5; 9 bases agree with TRBD1. Per the germline V gene, CDR1 is MNHEY and CDR2 is SVGAGI. V lost 8 bases, J lost 8 bases, and 15 bases stayed unmatched. CDR3 size: 15 residues. The CDR3 is CASAGQGDLSLTQYF. CDR3 in DNA: TGTGCCAGCGCGGGACAGGGTGATTTATCGTTAACCCAGTACTTC.

The chain couples TRBV2 to TRBJ2-2, with 9 positions matching TRBD1. V trimming: 7 bases; J trimming: 6 bases; junction bases outside the gene matches: 6. Germline CDR1 and CDR2: SNHLY and FYNNEI. CDR3 length: 14 amino acids. The CDR3 sequence: CASTFRQGAGELFF. The CDR3 region has the DNA TGTGCCAGCACCTTCCGACAGGGGGCCGGGGAGCTGTTTTTT.

This chain uses TRBV5-1 with TRBJ2-1; perhaps TRBD1 as D (7 bases). The CDR3 spans 15 residues. Germline-derived CDR1 and CDR2 are SGHRS and YFSETQ. Trimming took off 2 bases at V and 6 bases at J, with 15 bases between the two ends. The CDR3 DNA follows: TGCGCCAGCAGCTTAACAGGGGAGGCGGGCAATGAGCAGTTCTTC. Its protein is CASSLTGEAGNEQFF. Full variable domain (outside the CDR3, taken from reference TRBV5-1 and TRBJ2-1): KAGVTQTPRYLIKTRGQQVTLSCSPISGHRSVSWYQQTPGQGLQFLFEYFSETQRNKGNFPGRFSGRQFSNSRSEMNVSTLELGDSALYLCASSLTGEAGNEQFFGPGTRLTVL.

The V gene is TRBV6-6, the J gene TRBJ1-5; D is possibly TRBD1 (6 bases). Between the trimmed V and J ends, which lost 6 bases and 5 bases, there was a span of 14 bases. The germline V gene has CDR1 MNHNY and CDR2 SVGAGI (reference sequence). CDR3 length: 14 residues. CDR3 coding DNA: TGTGCCAGCAGCTACCGGGACACCGATCAGCCCCAGCATTTT. This codes for CASSYRDTDQPQHF.

V is TRBV29-1 and J is TRBJ1-1; D perhaps matches TRBD1 (6 bases). Germline V gene lookup returns CDR1 SQVTM and CDR2 ANQGSEA. The CDR3 has 13 residues. Trimming took off 4 bases at V and 3 bases at J, with 12 bases between the two ends. The CDR3 DNA follows: TGCAGCGTTGGCAGGGGCGAGTACACTGAAGCTTTCTTT. It yields the protein CSVGRGEYTEAFF.